The clone carrying this T cell receptor (beta chain) was observed at least ten times. Its antigen is currently unknown. This sample was included in a study of T-cell reconstitution after alpha-beta-depleted transplantation in children. Points from the study as a whole: Several hundred expanded graft clones reportedly gave rise to the alpha-beta T cells present about two months after transplant. The origin of high day-60 TCRbeta diversity in some patients lay in surviving recipient T cells and thymic progenitors. By one year post-transplant, T-cell counts and diversity largely arose from T cells that were newly produced.

Preparation of the TCRbeta library involved a method that used unique molecular identifiers. TCRdb recomputed calls from the PCR reads with MiXCR, one row per CDR3 protein. Seen here are some 220,000 distinct CDR3 sequences, roughly a tenth observed once, and the top ten hold roughly 30%. The germline gives CDR1 SGHTA, CDR2 FQGNSA. V lost 0 bases, J lost 2 bases, and 5 bases stayed unmatched. The CDR3 has 16 amino acids. Material: PBMCs, obtained before TCRalphabeta/CD19-depleted stem cell transplant. The chain recombines TRBV7-2 with TRBJ2-7; TRBD1 matches 9 bases. The sequence was obtained from a child under three years old with acute myeloid leukemia, due to receive a stem cell transplant. The CDR3 DNA reads as TGTGCCAGCAGCTTAGCCGGGACAGGGTTCACCTACGAGCAGTACTTC. Translating gives CASSLAGTGFTYEQYF.